These 2 T cell receptor beta chains were all obtained from the same sample, sequenced in a study of T cell responses to AZD1222 COVID-19 vaccine. The protocol was immunoSEQ multiplex PCR, while the TCRdb copy is restricted to in-frame clones and leaves out a portion. The sample yields under 150,000 clones, about 89% seen once. The sample was peripheral blood, taken on day 0 of MenACWY control vaccination. The receptors originated from an adult in good health.

The CDR3 sequence: CASSGRGKGRDTQYF. CDR3 nucleotide sequence: TGTGCCAGCAGCGGACGCGGAAAGGGGAGAGATACGCAGTATTTT. The chain joins TRBV11-3 to TRBJ2-3; D may match TRBD1 or TRBD2 (5 bases each). CDR3 length: 15 amino acids. Trimming stripped 5 bases from V and 5 bases from J, with 17 bases between. Germline assignment: CDR1 SGHNT and CDR2 YENEEA. The full variable domain, rest sourced from reference TRBV11-3 and TRBJ2-3, is EAGVVQSPRYKIIEKKQPVAFWCNPISGHNTLYWYLQNLGQGPELLIRYENEEAVDDSQLPKDRFSAERLKGVDSTLKIQPAELGDSAVYLCASSGRGKGRDTQYFGPGTRLTVL.

This clone was picked up a small number of times. The genes are TRBV6-5 and TRBJ1-5, with 7 bases fitting TRBD1. Germline-derived CDR1 and CDR2 are MNHEY and SVGAGI. This CDR3 region has 16 residues. Trimming removed 2 bases from V and 3 bases from J; junction bases left unmatched: 7. As DNA, the CDR3 is TGTGCCAGCAGTTACGATGGACAGGAGACCAATCAGCCCCAGCATTTT. Protein product: CASSYDGQETNQPQHF.